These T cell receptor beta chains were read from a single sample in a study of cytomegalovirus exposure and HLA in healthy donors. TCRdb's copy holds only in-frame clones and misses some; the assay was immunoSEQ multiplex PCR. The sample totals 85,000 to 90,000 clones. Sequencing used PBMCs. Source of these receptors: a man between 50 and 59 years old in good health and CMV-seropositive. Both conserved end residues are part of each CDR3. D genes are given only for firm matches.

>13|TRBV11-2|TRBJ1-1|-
TGTGCCAGCTCCGGGAACCTTGGGACTGAAGCTTTCTTT
CASSGNLGTEAFF
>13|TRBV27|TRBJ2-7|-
TGTGCCAGCAGTTTGGGGAGCTTTAACGAGCAGTACTTC
CASSLGSFNEQYF
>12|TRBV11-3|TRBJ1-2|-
TGTGCCAGCAGTAATCTTTCGTATGGCTACACCTTC
CASSNLSYGYTF
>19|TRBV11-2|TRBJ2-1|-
TGTGCCAGCAGCTTAGATGGAGGGTCTGTGGCGGGGGCCAACAATGAGCAGTTCTTC
CASSLDGGSVAGANNEQFF
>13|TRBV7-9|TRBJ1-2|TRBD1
TGTGCCAGCAGCTGGGAACAGGGGGGAGGCTACACCTTC
CASSWEQGGGYTF
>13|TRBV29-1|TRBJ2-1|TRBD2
TGCAGCGGGCAAAGCGGGAGAAACAATGAGCAGTTCTTC
CSGQSGRNNEQFF
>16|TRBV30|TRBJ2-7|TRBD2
TGTGCCTTCCTAGCTAGCGGGAGAGGGATATCCTACGAGCAGTACTTC
CAFLASGRGISYEQYF
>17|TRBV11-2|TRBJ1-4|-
TGTGCCAGCAGCTTAGATGAGGGATGGGCAACTAATGAAAAACTGTTTTTT
CASSLDEGWATNEKLFF
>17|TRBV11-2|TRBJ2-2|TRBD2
TGTGCCAGCAGCACCAACCTAGCGGGATTGAACACCGGGGAGCTGTTTTTT
CASSTNLAGLNTGELFF
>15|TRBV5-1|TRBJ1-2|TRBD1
TGCGCCAGCAGCCCGGGGACCTCAGGGGGCTATGGCTACACCTTC
CASSPGTSGGYGYTF
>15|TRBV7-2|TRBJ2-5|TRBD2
TGTGCCAGCAGCTTAGGGTGGGTAGCGGGAGAGACCCAGTACTTC
CASSLGWVAGETQYF
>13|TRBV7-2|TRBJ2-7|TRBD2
TGTGCCAGCAGCTTAGCCGGGGGGTGGGAGCAGTACTTC
CASSLAGGWEQYF
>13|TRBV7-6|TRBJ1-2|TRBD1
TGTGCCAGCAGCAAAACAGGGGTTGCTGGCTACACCTTC
CASSKTGVAGYTF
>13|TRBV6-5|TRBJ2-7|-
TGTGCCAGCAGTTACGGGCAGTCCTACGAGCAGTACTTC
CASSYGQSYEQYF
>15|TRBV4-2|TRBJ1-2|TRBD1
TGTGCCAGCAGCCAAGATTCAGAACAGGGGCGCGGTGGCACCTTC
CASSQDSEQGRGGTF
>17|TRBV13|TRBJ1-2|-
TGTGCCAGCAGTCGTCGGGGGGTAACAGGGTCAGGCTATGGCTACACCTTC
CASSRRGVTGSGYGYTF
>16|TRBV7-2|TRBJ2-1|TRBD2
TGTGCCAGCAGCTTACCTCCGGGAGGGCCCTACAATGAGCAGTTCTTC
CASSLPPGGPYNEQFF
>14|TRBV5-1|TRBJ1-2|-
TGCGCCAGCAGCGGTTCAGACGCACTATATGGCTACACCTTC
CASSGSDALYGYTF
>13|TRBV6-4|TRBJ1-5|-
TGTGCCAGCAGTGAGGGGGGTGATCAGCCCCAGCATTTT
CASSEGGDQPQHF
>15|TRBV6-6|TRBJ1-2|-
TGTGCCAGCACCACAAGGGGACTGGCTAACTATGGCTACACCTTC
CASTTRGLANYGYTF
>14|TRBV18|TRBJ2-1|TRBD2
TGTGCCACCACAGGGACTAGCGCTTTGAATGAGCAGTTCTTC
CATTGTSALNEQFF
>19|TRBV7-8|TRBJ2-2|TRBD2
TGTGCCAGCAGCTTAGGGACTAGCGGGAGGGGAGCTAACACCGGGGAGCTGTTTTTT
CASSLGTSGRGANTGELFF
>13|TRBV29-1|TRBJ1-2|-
TGCAGCGTTGTTGCCCCGCGGGCCTATGGCTACACCTTC
CSVVAPRAYGYTF
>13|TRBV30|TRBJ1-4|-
TGTGCCTGGAGTGTACAGGCGAATGAAAAACTGTTTTTT
CAWSVQANEKLFF
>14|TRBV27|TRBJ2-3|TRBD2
TGTGCCAGCAGTTTAGCCCTAGCGGCAGATACGCAGTATTTT
CASSLALAADTQYF
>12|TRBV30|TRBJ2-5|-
TGTGCCTGGAACGAGTACGGAGAGACCCAGTACTTC
CAWNEYGETQYF
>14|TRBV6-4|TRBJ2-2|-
TGTGCCAGCAGTGTTGGGACTAACACCGGGGAGCTGTTTTTT
CASSVGTNTGELFF
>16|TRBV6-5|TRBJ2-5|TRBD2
TGTGCCAGCAGTTCCGGACTAGCGGGAGTTGGTGAGACCCAGTACTTC
CASSSGLAGVGETQYF
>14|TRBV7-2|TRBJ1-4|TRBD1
TGTGCCAGCAGCTTCGGGACAGGGAGCAAAAAACTGTTTTTT
CASSFGTGSKKLFF